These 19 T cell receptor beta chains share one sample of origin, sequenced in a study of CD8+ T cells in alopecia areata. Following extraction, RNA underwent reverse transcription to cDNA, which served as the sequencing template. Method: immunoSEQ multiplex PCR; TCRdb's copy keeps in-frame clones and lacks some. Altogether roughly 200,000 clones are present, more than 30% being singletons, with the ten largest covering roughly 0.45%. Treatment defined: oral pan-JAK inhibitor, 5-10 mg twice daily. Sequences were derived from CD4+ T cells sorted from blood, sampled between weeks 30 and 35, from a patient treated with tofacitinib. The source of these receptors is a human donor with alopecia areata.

CDR3 in amino acids: CASSIHRGLKEKLFF. The CDR3 DNA is TGTGCCAGCAGCATTCACAGGGGGTTAAAGGAAAAACTGTTTTTT. The chain carries TRBV5-4 and TRBJ1-4; 8 bases align to TRBD1. CDR1 and CDR2 from the germline V gene are SGHNT and YYREEE (reference sequence). CDR3 length equals 15 residues. Germline trimming cut 4 bases from V and 8 bases from J; bases unmatched to any gene: 10.

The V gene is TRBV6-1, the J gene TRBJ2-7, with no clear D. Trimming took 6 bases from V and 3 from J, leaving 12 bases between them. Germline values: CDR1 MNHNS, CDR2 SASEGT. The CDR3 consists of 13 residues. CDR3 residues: CASRKDPDYEQYF. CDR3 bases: TGTGCCAGCAGGAAGGACCCAGACTACGAGCAGTACTTC.

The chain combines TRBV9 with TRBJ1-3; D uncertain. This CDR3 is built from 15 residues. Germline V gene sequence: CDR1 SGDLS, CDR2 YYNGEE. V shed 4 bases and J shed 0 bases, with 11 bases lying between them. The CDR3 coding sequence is TGTGCCAGCAGCCGTGGGGAGAGCTCTGGAAACACCATATATTTT. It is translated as CASSRGESSGNTIYF.

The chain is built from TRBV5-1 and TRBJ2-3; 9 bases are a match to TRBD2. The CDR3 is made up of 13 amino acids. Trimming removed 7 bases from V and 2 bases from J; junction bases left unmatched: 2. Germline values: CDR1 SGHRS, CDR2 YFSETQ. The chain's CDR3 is CASRTSDTDTQYF. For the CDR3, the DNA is TGCGCCAGCCGGACTAGCGACACAGATACGCAGTATTTT.

CDR3 loop: CASSQHNGLAGDYEQYF. CDR3 sequence (DNA): TGCGCCAGCAGCCAACACAACGGACTAGCGGGAGATTACGAGCAGTACTTC. The rearrangement links TRBV4-1 to TRBJ2-7; TRBD2 agrees at 13 bases. With 2 bases clipped from V and 4 bases from J, the junction kept 8 bases outside the gene matches. The CDR3 spans 17 residues. CDR1 is MGHRA, CDR2 YSYEKL, per germline.

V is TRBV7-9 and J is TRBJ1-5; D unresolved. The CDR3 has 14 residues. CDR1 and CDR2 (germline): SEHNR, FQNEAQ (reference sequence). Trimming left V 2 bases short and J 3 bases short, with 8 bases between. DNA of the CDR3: TGTGCCAGCAGCTTAAATTCGAACAATCAGCCCCAGCATTTT. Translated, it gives CASSLNSNNQPQHF.

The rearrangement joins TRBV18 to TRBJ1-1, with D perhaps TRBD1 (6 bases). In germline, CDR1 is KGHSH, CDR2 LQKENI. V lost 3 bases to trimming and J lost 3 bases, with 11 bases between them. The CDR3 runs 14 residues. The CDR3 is CASSPLEGDTEAFF. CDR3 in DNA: TGTGCCAGCTCACCTTTGGAGGGGGACACTGAAGCTTTCTTT. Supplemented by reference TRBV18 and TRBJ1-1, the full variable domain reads NAGVMQNPRHLVRRRGQEARLRCSPMKGHSHVYWYRQLPEEGLKFMVYLQKENIIDESGMPKERFSAEFPKEGPSILRIQQVVRGDSAAYFCASSPLEGDTEAFFGQGTRLTVV.

CDR3 in amino acids: CASRGNTDTQYF. The CDR3 DNA sequence: TGTGCCAGCAGGGGGAACACAGATACGCAGTATTTT. The J gene is TRBJ2-3, the V gene TRBV25-1; no clear D gene. Germline V lookup: CDR1 MGHDK, CDR2 SYGVNS. V was shortened by 6 bases and J by 2 bases, with 6 bases between the two germline ends. This CDR3 contains 12 residues.

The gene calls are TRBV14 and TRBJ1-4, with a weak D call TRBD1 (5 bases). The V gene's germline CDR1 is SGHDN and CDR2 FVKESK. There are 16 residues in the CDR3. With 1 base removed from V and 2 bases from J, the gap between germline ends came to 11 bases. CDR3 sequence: CASSQVQWGTNEKLFF. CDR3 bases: TGTGCCAGCAGCCAAGTGCAATGGGGCACTAATGAAAAACTGTTTTTT. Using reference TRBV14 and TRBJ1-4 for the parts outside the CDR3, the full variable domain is EAGVTQFPSHSVIEKGQTVTLRCDPISGHDNLYWYRRVMGKEIKFLLHFVKESKQDESGMPNNRFLAERTGGTYSTLKVQPAELEDSGVYFCASSQVQWGTNEKLFFGSGTQLSVL.

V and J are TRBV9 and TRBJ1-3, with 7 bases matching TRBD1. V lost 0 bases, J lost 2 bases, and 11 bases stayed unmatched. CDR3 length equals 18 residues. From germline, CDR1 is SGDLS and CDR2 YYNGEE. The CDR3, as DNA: TGTGCCAGCAGCGTAGAAGGTCTGGACAGGCTAGCTGGAAACACCATATATTTT. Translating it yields CASSVEGLDRLAGNTIYF.

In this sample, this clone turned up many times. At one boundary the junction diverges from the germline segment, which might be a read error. The CDR3 DNA sequence: TGTGCCAGCTTCGTGGAGCCTTATGTCTACACCTTC. It encodes CASFVEPYVYTF. This chain uses TRBV6-1 with TRBJ1-2; no definite D call. The CDR3 covers 12 residues. The germline CDR1 and CDR2 sequences are MNHNS and SASEGT.

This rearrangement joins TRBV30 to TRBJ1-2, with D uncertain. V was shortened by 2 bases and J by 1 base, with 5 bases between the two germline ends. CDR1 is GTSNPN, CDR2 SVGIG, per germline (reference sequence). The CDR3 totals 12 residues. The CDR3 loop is CAWSTVNYGYTF. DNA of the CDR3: TGTGCCTGGAGTACCGTTAACTATGGCTACACCTTC.

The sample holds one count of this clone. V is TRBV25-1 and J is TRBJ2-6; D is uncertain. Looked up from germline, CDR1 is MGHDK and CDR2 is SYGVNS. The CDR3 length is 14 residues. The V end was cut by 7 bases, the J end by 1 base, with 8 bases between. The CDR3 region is CASTDASGANVLTF. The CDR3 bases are TGTGCCAGCACCGACGCATCTGGGGCCAACGTCCTGACTTTC.

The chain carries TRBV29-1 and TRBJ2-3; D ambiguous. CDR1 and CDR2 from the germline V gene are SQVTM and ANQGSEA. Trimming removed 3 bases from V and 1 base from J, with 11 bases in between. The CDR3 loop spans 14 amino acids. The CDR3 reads CSVEKTYRTDTQYF. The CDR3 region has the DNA TGCAGCGTTGAGAAGACATACCGCACAGATACGCAGTATTTT.

Here the CDR3 reads CASSPMDRTNYGYTF. The CDR3 nucleotides read TGTGCCAGCAGTCCAATGGACAGGACCAACTATGGCTACACCTTC. The V call is TRBV7-9, the J call TRBJ1-2, with 7 positions matching TRBD1. The CDR3 sequence is 15 residues long. J lost 2 bases, V lost 6 bases, and 9 bases had no gene match. The germline gives CDR1 SEHNR, CDR2 FQNEAQ (reference sequence).

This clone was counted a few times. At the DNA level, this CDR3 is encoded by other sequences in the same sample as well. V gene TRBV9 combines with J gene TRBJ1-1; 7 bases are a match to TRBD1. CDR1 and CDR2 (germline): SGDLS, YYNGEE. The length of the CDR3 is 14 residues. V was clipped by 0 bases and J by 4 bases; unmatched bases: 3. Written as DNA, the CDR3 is TGTGCCAGCAGCGTAGGCCCAGGGGGCACTGAAGCTTTCTTT. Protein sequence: CASSVGPGGTEAFF.

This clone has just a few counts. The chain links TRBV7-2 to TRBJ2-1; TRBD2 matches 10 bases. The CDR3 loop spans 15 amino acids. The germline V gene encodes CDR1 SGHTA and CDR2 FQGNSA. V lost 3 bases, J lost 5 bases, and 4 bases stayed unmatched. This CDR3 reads CASSFVAGGDNEQFF. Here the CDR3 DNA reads TGTGCCAGCAGCTTCGTAGCGGGGGGAGACAATGAGCAGTTCTTC.

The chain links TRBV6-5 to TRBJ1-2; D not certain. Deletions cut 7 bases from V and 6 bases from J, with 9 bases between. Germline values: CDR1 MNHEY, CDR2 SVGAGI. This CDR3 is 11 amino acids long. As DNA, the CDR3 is TGTGCCAGCAAGGCTAGGGATGGCTACACCTTC. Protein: CASKARDGYTF.

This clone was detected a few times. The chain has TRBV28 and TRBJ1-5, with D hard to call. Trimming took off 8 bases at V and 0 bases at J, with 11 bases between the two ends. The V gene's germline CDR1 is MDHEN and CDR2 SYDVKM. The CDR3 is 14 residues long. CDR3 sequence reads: CASGTAHSNQPQHF. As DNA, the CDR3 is TGTGCCAGCGGAACGGCGCATAGCAATCAGCCCCAGCATTTT.